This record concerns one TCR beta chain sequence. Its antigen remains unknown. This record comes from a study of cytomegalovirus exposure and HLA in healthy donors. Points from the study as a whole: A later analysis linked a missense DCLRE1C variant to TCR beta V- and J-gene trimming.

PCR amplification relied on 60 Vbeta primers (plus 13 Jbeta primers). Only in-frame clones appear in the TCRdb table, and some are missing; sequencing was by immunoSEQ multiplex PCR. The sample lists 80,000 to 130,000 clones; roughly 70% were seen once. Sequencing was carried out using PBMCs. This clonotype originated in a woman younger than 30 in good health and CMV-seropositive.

CDR3 region: CASSPQRGLVTDTQYF. The CDR3 DNA reads TGTGCCAGCAGTCCCCAACGGGGGTTGGTAACAGATACGCAGTATTTT. The chain links TRBV27 to TRBJ2-3; tentatively, D is TRBD2 (6 bases). V was trimmed by 5 bases and J by 3 bases, leaving 18 bases between them. CDR1 MNHEY and CDR2 SMNVEV come from the germline V gene (reference sequence). CDR3 length: 16 residues.